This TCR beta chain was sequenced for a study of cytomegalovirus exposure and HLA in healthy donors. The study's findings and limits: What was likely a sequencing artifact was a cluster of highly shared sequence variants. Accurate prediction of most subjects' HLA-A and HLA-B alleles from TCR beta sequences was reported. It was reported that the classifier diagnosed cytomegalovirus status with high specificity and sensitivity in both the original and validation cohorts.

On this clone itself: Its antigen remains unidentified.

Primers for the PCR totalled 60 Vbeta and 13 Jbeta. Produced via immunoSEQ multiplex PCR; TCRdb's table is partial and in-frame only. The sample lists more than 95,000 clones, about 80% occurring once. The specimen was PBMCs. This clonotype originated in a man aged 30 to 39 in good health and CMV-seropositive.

The CDR3 loop reads CASSFPSTDTQYF. CDR3 sequence (DNA): TGTGCCAGCAGCTTCCCTAGCACAGATACGCAGTATTTT. The chain employs TRBV11-1 and TRBJ2-3; D is unresolved. The CDR3 consists of 13 residues. Germline V gene data show CDR1 as SGHAT and CDR2 as FQDESV (reference sequence). Trimming removed 3 bases at V and 0 bases at J, with 4 bases between.